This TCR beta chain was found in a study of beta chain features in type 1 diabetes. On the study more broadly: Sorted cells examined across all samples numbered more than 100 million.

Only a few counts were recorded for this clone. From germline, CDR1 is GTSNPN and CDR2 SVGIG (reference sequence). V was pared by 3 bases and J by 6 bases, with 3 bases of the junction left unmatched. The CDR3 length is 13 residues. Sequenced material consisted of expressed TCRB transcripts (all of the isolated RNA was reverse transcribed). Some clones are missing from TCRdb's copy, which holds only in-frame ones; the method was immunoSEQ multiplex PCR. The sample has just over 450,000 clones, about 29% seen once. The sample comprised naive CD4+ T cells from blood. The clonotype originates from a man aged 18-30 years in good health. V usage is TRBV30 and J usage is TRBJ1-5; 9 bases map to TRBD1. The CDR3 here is CAWRGQGAQPQHF. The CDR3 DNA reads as TGTGCCTGGAGGGGACAGGGTGCTCAGCCCCAGCATTTT.